What follows describes a single TCR beta chain. A much larger clonotype is one base distant, so this may be a read error. The data were obtained in a study of blood T cells in healthy people across ages. This CDR3 comprises 14 residues. CDR1 MNHEY and CDR2 SVGEGT come from the germline V gene. A sample-barcoded 5' primer and a J-beta primer mix were used in a second PCR of about 6 to 12 cycles. A minimum of 3 million CDR3-containing paired-end reads was obtained for each sample. TCRdb passed the 5' RACE reads through MiXCR, listing each CDR3 protein once. The sample lists just under 900,000 distinct CDR3 sequences, 29% occurring once.

Sequencing was carried out using blood. This clonotype was obtained from a woman older than 75 in good health. This chain uses TRBV6-2 or TRBV6-3 with TRBJ1-2; TRBD1 is a possible D gene (6 bases). The CDR3 coding sequence is TGTACCAGCAGTCCCGGGACAAGCTCGGGCGGCTACACCTTC. Translated, it gives CTSSPGTSSGGYTF.